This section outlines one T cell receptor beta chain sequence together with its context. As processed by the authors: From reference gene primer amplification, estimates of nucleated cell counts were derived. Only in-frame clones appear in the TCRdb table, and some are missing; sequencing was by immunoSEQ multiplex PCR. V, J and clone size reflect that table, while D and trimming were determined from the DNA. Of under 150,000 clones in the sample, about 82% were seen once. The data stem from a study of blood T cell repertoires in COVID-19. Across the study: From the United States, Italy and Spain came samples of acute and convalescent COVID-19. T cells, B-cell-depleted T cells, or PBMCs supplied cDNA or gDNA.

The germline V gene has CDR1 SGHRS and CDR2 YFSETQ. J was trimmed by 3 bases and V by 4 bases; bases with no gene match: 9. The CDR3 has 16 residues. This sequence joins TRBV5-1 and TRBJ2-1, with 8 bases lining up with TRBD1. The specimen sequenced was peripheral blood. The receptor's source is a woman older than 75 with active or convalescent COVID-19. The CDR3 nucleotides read TGCGCCAGCAGCCCCACAGCAGGGGGCTTCTACAATGAGCAGTTCTTC. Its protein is CASSPTAGGFYNEQFF.